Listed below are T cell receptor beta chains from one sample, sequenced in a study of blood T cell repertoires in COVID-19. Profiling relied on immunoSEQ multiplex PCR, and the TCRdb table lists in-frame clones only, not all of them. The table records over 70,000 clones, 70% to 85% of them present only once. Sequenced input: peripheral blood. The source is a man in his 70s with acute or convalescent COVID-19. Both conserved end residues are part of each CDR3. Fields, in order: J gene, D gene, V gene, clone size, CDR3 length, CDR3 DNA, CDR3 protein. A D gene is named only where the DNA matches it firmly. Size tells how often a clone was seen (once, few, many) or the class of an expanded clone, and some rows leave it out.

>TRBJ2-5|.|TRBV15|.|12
TGTGCCACCAGCAGAGTCGGAGAGACCCAGTACTTC
CATSRVGETQYF
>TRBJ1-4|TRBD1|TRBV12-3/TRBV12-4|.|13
TGTGCCAGCAGTAGGGGGCTTAATGAAAAACTGTTTTTT
CASSRGLNEKLFF
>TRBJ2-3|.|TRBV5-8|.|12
TGTGCCAGCAGCTACCGGGGGACCGTCTCGTATTTT
CASSYRGTVSYF
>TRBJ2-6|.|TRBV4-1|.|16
TGCGCCAGCAGCCAAGAGGGGGCCTCTGGGGCCAACGTCCTGACTTTC
CASSQEGASGANVLTF
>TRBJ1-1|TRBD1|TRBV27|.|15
TGTGCCAGCAGTTCGGGACAGGGCTGGAGGGAGGGAGCTTTCTTT
CASSSGQGWREGAFF
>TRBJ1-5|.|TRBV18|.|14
TGTGCCAGCTCACCAGACAGGAACAATCAGCCCCAGCATTTT
CASSPDRNNQPQHF
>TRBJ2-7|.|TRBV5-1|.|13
TGCGCCAGCAGTGGAGACGGTCGCTACGAGCAGTACTTC
CASSGDGRYEQYF
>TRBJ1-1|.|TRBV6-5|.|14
TGTGCCAGCAGATTACAGGGAATTCACACTGAAGCTTTCTTT
CASRLQGIHTEAFF
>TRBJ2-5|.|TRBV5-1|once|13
TGCGCCAGCAGCTTGGCGGGAAAAGAGACCCAGTACTTC
CASSLAGKETQYF
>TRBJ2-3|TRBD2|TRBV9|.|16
TGTGCCAGCAGCGTAGTTGGACTAGCGGGAGCAGATACGCAGTATTTT
CASSVVGLAGADTQYF
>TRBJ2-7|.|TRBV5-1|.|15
TGCGCCAGCAGCTTGACGACAGGAATAATGTACGAGCAGTACTTC
CASSLTTGIMYEQYF
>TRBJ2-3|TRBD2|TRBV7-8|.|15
TGTGCCAGCAGTAAACTAGCGGGGGAAACAGATACGCAGTATTTT
CASSKLAGETDTQYF
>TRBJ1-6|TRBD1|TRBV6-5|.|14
TGTGCCAGCAGTTACGCGACAGGGGTTTCACCCCTCCACTTT
CASSYATGVSPLHF
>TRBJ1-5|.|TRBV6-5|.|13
TGTGCCAGCAACTTACCGGGGTCCCAGCCCCAGCATTTT
CASNLPGSQPQHF
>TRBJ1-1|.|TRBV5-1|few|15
TGCGCCAGCAGCTTGGGTACAGGAATGAAAACTGAAGCTTTCTTT
CASSLGTGMKTEAFF
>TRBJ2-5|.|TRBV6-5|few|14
TGTGCCAGCAGGAATCCGGGACTGAAAGAGACCCAGTACTTC
CASRNPGLKETQYF
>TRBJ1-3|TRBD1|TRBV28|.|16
TGTGCCAGCAGATATAGGGACAGGCAGTACGGAAACACCATATATTTT
CASRYRDRQYGNTIYF
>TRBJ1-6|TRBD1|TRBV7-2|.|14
TGTGCCAGCAGCGAAGGACAGGGGGGCTCACCCCTCCACTTT
CASSEGQGGSPLHF
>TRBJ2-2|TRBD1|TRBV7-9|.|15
TGTGCCAGCAGCTTATGGACAGGGGATTCCGGGGAGCTGTTTTTT
CASSLWTGDSGELFF
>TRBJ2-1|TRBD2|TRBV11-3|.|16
TGTGCCAGCAGCTTAGATGGGAGGGAAGGGGACAATGAGCAGTTCTTC
CASSLDGREGDNEQFF
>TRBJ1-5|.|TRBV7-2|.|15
TGTGCCAGCAGCCTTTGGGACAATAGCAATCAGCCCCAGCATTTT
CASSLWDNSNQPQHF
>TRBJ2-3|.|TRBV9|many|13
TGTGCCAGCAGCGTAGCCCACACAGATACGCAGTATTTT
CASSVAHTDTQYF
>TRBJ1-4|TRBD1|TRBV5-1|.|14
TGCGCCAGCAGGGCCGGGACAGGGGGCGAAAAACTGTTTTTT
CASRAGTGGEKLFF
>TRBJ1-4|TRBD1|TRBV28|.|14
TGTGCCAGCAGTTTAGATGTCAGGGGGCTAAAACTGTTTTTT
CASSLDVRGLKLFF
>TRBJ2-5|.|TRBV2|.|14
TGTGCCAGCAGCCCGGGGGGCTGGCGTGAGACCCAGTACTTC
CASSPGGWRETQYF
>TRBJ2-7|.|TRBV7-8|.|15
TGTGCCAGCAGCCCCACTACAGGGAGCTCCTACGAGCAGTACTTC
CASSPTTGSSYEQYF
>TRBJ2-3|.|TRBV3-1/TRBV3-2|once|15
TGTGCCAGCAGCCAACAGGGTCGGCGGACAGATACGCAGTATTTT
CASSQQGRRTDTQYF
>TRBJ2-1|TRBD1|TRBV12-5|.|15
TGTGCTAGTGGTTTGAAGCAGGGACAGTACAATGAGCAGTTCTTC
CASGLKQGQYNEQFF
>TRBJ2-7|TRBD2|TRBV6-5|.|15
TGTGCCAGCATCGCGGAGGGAGGGACTGGCTACGAGCAGTACTTC
CASIAEGGTGYEQYF
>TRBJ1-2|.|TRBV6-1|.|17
TGTGCCAGCAGTGGGGGATGGGCCAGAGGGTATAACTATGGCTACACCTTC
CASSGGWARGYNYGYTF
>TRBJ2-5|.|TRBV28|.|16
TGTGCCAGCAGTTCCCGGACAGTCCGATTTCAAGAGACCCAGTACTTC
CASSSRTVRFQETQYF
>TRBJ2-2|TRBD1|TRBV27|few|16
TGTGCCAGCAGGTCTAGACAGGGGCCGGCCACCGGGGAGCTGTTTTTT
CASRSRQGPATGELFF
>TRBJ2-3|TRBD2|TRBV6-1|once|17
TGTGCCAGCAGTGCTGGACTTAGCGGGAGGGCCATAGATACGCAGTATTTT
CASSAGLSGRAIDTQYF
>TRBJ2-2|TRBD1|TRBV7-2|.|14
TGTGCCAGCAGCTTAGACAGGGGGACCGGGGAGCTGTTTTTT
CASSLDRGTGELFF
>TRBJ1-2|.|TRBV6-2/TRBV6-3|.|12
TGTGCCAGCAGCCTAGGGGTCTATGGCTACACCTTC
CASSLGVYGYTF
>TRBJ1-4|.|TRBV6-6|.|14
TGTGCCAGCAAGGGGGATCCAACTAATGAAAAACTGTTTTTT
CASKGDPTNEKLFF
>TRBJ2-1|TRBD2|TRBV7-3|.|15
TGTGCCAGCAGCCCTTGGACTAGCGCATACAATGAGCAGTTCTTC
CASSPWTSAYNEQFF
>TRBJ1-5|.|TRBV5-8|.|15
TGTGCCAGCAGCTTGATTGCCTATAGCAATCAGCCCCAGCATTTT
CASSLIAYSNQPQHF
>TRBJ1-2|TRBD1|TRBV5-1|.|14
TGCGCCAGCAGCTTGGGGACAGGGGGCGACGGCTACACCTTC
CASSLGTGGDGYTF
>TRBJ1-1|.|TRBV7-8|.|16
TGTGCCAGCAGCCCGGGGCGGGGGCGTCTGAACACTGAAGCTTTCTTT
CASSPGRGRLNTEAFF
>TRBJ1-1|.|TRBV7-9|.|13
TGTGCCACCAAACGGGGGGTTGACACTGAAGCTTTCTTT
CATKRGVDTEAFF
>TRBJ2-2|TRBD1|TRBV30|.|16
TGTGCCTGGAGTGTCTTCTCGGACAGGGTCACCGGGGAGCTGTTTTTT
CAWSVFSDRVTGELFF
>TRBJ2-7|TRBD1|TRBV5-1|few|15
TGCGCCAGCAGCTTGGGGGGACAGGGTTCCTACGAGCAGTACTTC
CASSLGGQGSYEQYF
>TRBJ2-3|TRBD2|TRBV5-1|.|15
TGCGCCAGCAGCTTGCTGAGCGGGGCCACAGATACGCAGTATTTT
CASSLLSGATDTQYF
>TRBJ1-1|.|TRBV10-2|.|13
TGCGCCAGCAGGCGTCCGGGGAACACTGAAGCTTTCTTT
CASRRPGNTEAFF
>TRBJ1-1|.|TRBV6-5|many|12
TGTGCCAGCAGGTACAGCAACACTGAAGCTTTCTTT
CASRYSNTEAFF
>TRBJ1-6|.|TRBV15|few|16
TGTGCCACCAGCAGAGATCAGGTTGCTCGTGGTTCACCCCTCCACTTT
CATSRDQVARGSPLHF
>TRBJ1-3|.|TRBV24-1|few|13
TGTGCCACCAGTGGACAGCCTGGAAACACCATATATTTT
CATSGQPGNTIYF
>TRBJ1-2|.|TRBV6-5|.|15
TGTGCCACCTCTACACCGAAGGGGGGGGCGATCGGCTACACCTTC
CATSTPKGGAIGYTF
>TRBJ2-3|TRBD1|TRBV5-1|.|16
TGCGCCAGCAGCTATTTGGGGCAGGGGGCTACAGATACGCAGTATTTT
CASSYLGQGATDTQYF
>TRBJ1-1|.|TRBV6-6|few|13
TGTGCCAGCAGTATTAACAGGAACACTGAAGCTTTCTTT
CASSINRNTEAFF